The T cell receptor beta chain described here comes from a study of early T cells in non-severe SARS-CoV-2 infection. Unique molecular identifiers were attached to individual cDNA molecules. TCRdb re-analysed the 5' RACE reads in MiXCR, keeping a single row per CDR3 protein. The sample has under 35,000 distinct CDR3 sequences; 9.5% to 10% are singletons. The sample holds many counts of this clonotype. Its antigen is undetermined. Findings of the study overall: Comparison of clonotypes with VDJdb favored anti-spike CD8 responses while missing private and CD4 specificities.

The CDR3 consists of 18 residues. J was trimmed by 1 base and V by 5 bases; bases with no gene match: 12. The V gene's germline CDR1 is SGHVS and CDR2 FNYEAQ. The sample taken for sequencing was whole blood. This chain links TRBV7-6 with TRBJ2-2, with TRBD1 matching 8 bases. The source is an adult who was a healthcare worker with PCR-confirmed SARS-CoV-2 infection or an uninfected control (not recorded which). The CDR3 spells CASSPIPPGGGNTGELFF. The CDR3 DNA is TGTGCCAGCAGCCCAATTCCTCCAGGGGGCGGGAACACCGGGGAGCTGTTTTTT. Filled out from reference TRBV7-6 and TRBJ2-2, the complete variable domain reads GAGVSQSPRYKVTKRGQDVALRCDPISGHVSLYWYRQALGQGPEFLTYFNYEAQQDKSGLPNDRFSAERPEGSISTLTIQRTEQRDSAMYRCASSPIPPGGGNTGELFFGEGSRLTVL.